A single T cell receptor (beta chain) is shown here with its context. Its antigen is not known. Germline CDR1 KGHSH, CDR2 LQKENI. With 1 base clipped from V and 7 bases from J, the junction kept 5 bases outside the gene matches. This CDR3 spans 15 amino acids. The repertoire was sequenced with immunoSEQ multiplex PCR; TCRdb's copy has only in-frame clones and lacks some. Among about 1,300 clones, about 89% were seen once, and the ten largest hold approximately 4.2%. The data were obtained in a study of primary melanoma T cells and metastatic recurrence. Study-wide findings and caveats: Reportedly, T-cell fraction predicted progression-free survival beyond thickness, ulceration, mitoses, age.

Sample: melanoma tumor tissue. The chain links TRBV18 to TRBJ2-2; TRBD2 agrees at 8 bases. The sequence was obtained from a human donor with melanoma. Written as DNA, the CDR3 is TGTGCCAGCTCACCACTAGCGGGAAGGATCGGGGAGCTGTTTTTT. Amino acids: CASSPLAGRIGELFF.